Listed here are 6 T cell receptor beta chains from one sample, sequenced in a study of identical twins. A single record per CDR3 protein comes from TCRdb applying MiXCR to the 5' RACE reads. Of roughly 700,000 distinct CDR3 sequences detected, 8.5% to 9.5% appear once; the ten largest clones hold around 0.98%. The data were also submitted as part of a second study, on yellow fever vaccine responses in identical twins.

The sample comprised PBMCs. All receptors derive from a woman aged 18-29 years in good health.

This clonotype was found many times. The V and J genes are TRBV5-1 and TRBJ2-3; 7 bases line up with TRBD2. This CDR3 has 16 residues. Trimming removed 0 bases from V and 0 bases from J; junction bases left unmatched: 4. Germline CDR1 reads SGHRS; CDR2 reads YFSETQ. In DNA, the CDR3 is TGCGCCAGCAGCTTGGCCCTAGCGGCTAGCACAGATACGCAGTATTTT. It is translated as CASSLALAASTDTQYF.

This clonotype was seen a handful of times. The V and J genes are TRBV6-2 or TRBV6-3 and TRBJ2-1; 8 bases map to TRBD2. This CDR3 has 17 amino acids. Germline-derived CDR1 and CDR2 are MNHEY and SVGEGT. Losses at the gene ends were 8 bases for V and 1 base for J; bases not matched to a gene: 13. CDR3 sequence reads: CASLSGGMTGSYNEQFF. The CDR3 DNA follows: TGTGCCAGCCTCTCGGGGGGGATGACGGGGTCCTACAATGAGCAGTTCTTC.

In DNA form, the CDR3 reads TGTGCCGGGCGCGGGGGCAACGAGCAGTACTTC. This sequence encodes CAGRGGNEQYF. The genes are TRBV2 and TRBJ2-7; tentative D call: TRBD2 (7 bases). This CDR3 comprises 11 residues. CDR1 and CDR2 from the germline V gene are SNHLY and FYNNEI. V was clipped by 11 bases and J by 5 bases, with 13 bases between them.

The chain is built from TRBV28 and TRBJ1-2; no clear D gene. Germline V CDR1 and CDR2: MDHEN, SYDVKM. This CDR3 contains 15 residues. The V and J ends lost 8 bases and 3 bases respectively, with 19 bases between them. The CDR3 protein is CASSPDTNNDYGYTF. CDR3 sequence (DNA): TGTGCCAGCTCCCCCGACACCAACAACGACTATGGCTACACCTTC.

This clonotype was found a few times. This chain connects TRBV24-1 to TRBJ2-2, with 8 bases that match TRBD1. Trimming at V came to 4 bases and at J to 4 bases, leaving 4 bases not matched to a gene. Germline-derived CDR1 and CDR2 are KGHDR and SFDVKD. The CDR3 spans 15 residues. The CDR3 region is CATSEPDRGTGELFF. DNA of the CDR3: TGTGCCACCAGTGAGCCTGACAGGGGCACCGGGGAGCTGTTTTTT.

The chain has TRBV12-3 or TRBV12-4 and TRBJ2-3, with D unresolved. The CDR3 contains 13 residues. V shed 2 bases and J shed 3 bases, with 6 bases lying between them. CDR3 in amino acids: CASSLQLTDTQYF. In DNA, the CDR3 is TGTGCCAGCAGTTTACAATTAACAGATACGCAGTATTTT.